This T cell receptor (beta chain) was identified in a study of CD8+ T cells in alopecia areata. Details on this clone: The antigen is not known.

CDR1 and CDR2 from the germline V gene are SGHDT and YYEEEE. The CDR3 contains 12 residues. Trimming took 3 bases from V and 3 from J, leaving 4 bases between them. Study-wide results and caveats: Possibly because of HLA-related factors, TCR sharing was less clear across patients than in mice.

Once RNA had been extracted, it was reverse transcribed into cDNA to act as the sequencing template. Clones were sequenced by immunoSEQ multiplex PCR, and TCRdb holds only the in-frame ones, with some missing. Among about 200,000 clones listed, about 56% were seen once. This sequence originates from a human donor in good health. Sequenced material: CD8+ T cells sorted from blood. The V call is TRBV5-6, the J call TRBJ1-5; no definite D call. Here the CDR3 reads CASSSTNQPQHF. CDR3 DNA sequence: TGTGCCAGCAGCTCCACCAATCAGCCCCAGCATTTT. The whole variable domain, remainder taken from reference TRBV5-6 and TRBJ1-5, is DAGVTQSPTHLIKTRGQQVTLRCSPKSGHDTVSWYQQALGQGPQFIFQYYEEEERQRGNFPDRFSGHQFPNYSSELNVNALLLGDSALYLCASSSTNQPQHFGDGTRLSIL.